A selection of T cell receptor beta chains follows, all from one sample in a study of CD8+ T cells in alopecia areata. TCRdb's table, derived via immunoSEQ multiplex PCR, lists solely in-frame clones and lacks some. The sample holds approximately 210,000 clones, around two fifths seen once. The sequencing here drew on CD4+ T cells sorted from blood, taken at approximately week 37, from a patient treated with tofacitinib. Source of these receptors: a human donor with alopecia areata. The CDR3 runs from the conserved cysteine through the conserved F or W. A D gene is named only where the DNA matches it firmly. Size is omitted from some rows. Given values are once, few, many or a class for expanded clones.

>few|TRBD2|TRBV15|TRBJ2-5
CATSRDRLAGGRQETQYF
TGTGCCACCAGCAGAGATCGACTAGCGGGAGGAAGACAAGAGACCCAGTACTTC
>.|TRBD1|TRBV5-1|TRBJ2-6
CASSWVTTGVTSGANVLTF
TGCGCCAGCAGCTGGGTGACCACAGGGGTAACCTCTGGGGCCAACGTCCTGACTTTC
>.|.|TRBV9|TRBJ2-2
CASSSPGHSRAGELFF
TGTGCCAGCAGCTCCCCGGGACATAGTAGGGCCGGGGAGCTGTTTTTT
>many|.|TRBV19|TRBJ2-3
CASMRAPATDTQYF
TGTGCCAGTATGCGAGCCCCTGCTACAGATACGCAGTATTTT
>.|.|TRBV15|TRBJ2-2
CATSRVPHTGELFF
TGTGCCACCAGCAGAGTCCCGCACACCGGGGAGCTGTTTTTT
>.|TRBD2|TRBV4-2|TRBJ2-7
CASSQDERSGRLSYEQYF
TGTGCCAGCAGCCAAGACGAGAGGAGCGGGAGGTTGTCCTACGAGCAGTACTTC
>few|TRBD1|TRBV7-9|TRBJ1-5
CASSSSGGTSNQPQHF
TGTGCCAGCAGCTCGTCAGGGGGTACGAGCAATCAGCCCCAGCATTTT
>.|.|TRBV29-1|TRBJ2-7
CSVRGGRQGPNYEQYF
TGCAGCGTTCGGGGGGGTAGACAGGGACCCAACTACGAGCAGTACTTC
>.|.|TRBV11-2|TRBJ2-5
CASSLAGKTVQYF
TGTGCCAGCAGCTTAGCCGGGAAGACGGTCCAGTACTTC
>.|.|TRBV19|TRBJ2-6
CASSIPSRGANVLTF
TGTGCCAGTAGTATACCCTCACGAGGGGCCAACGTCCTGACTTTC
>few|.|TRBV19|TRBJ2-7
CASSMYRAYEQYF
TGTGCCAGTAGTATGTACAGAGCCTACGAGCAGTACTTC
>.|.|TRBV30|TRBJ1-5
CAWSVRSEQPQHF
TGTGCCTGGAGTGTACGTTCAGAGCAGCCCCAGCATTTT
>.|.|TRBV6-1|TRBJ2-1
CASSERYEQFF
TGTGCCAGCAGTGAGAGATATGAGCAGTTCTTC
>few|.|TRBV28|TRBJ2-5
CASSVTGSETQYF
TGTGCCAGCAGCGTTACAGGGAGTGAGACCCAGTACTTC
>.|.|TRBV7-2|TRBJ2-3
CASSLGGRTDTQYF
TGTGCCAGCAGCTTGGGGGGGCGCACAGATACGCAGTATTTT
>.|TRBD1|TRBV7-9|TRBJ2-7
CASSLDRDRDEQYF
TGTGCCAGCAGCCTCGACAGGGATCGGGACGAGCAGTACTTC
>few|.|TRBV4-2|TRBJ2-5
CASPKGRQETQYF
TGTGCCTCCCCAAAGGGTAGACAAGAGACCCAGTACTTC
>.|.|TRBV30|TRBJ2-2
CAWIKPGTAGELFF
TGTGCCTGGATCAAACCCGGGACTGCCGGGGAGCTGTTTTTT
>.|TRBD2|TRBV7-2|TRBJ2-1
CASSPSGRSPYNEQFF
TGTGCCAGCAGCCCTAGCGGGAGATCCCCCTACAATGAGCAGTTCTTC
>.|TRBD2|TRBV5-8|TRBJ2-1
CASTLSGISYNEQFF
TGTGCCAGTACACTTAGCGGGATCTCCTACAATGAGCAGTTCTTC
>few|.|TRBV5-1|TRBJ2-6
CASSLAEGAGANVLTF
TGCGCCAGCAGCTTGGCGGAAGGGGCTGGGGCCAACGTCCTGACTTTC
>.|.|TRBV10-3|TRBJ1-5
CAISEGGSYNQPQHF
TGTGCCATCAGTGAGGGCGGGTCCTACAATCAGCCCCAGCATTTT
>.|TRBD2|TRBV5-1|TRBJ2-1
CASSGNLLAGGREQFF
TGCGCCAGCAGCGGGAACCTACTAGCGGGAGGACGGGAGCAGTTCTTC
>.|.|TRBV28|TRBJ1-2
CASSPPGEYGYTF
TGTGCCAGCAGCCCACCAGGAGAATATGGCTACACCTTC
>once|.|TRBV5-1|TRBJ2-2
CASSLVAAGELFF
TGCGCCAGCAGCTTGGTAGCGGCCGGGGAGCTGTTTTTT
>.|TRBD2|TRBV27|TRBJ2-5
CASSLAGVRETQYF
TGTGCCAGCAGTTTAGCGGGAGTAAGAGAGACCCAGTACTTC
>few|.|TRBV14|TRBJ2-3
CASNSRGGTDTQYF
TGTGCCAGCAACTCCAGGGGTGGCACAGATACGCAGTATTTT
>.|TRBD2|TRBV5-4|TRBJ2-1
CASSFPDGREQFF
TGTGCCAGCAGCTTCCCCGACGGGAGGGAGCAGTTCTTC
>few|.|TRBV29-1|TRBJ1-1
CSVEGGGTEAFF
TGCAGCGTTGAAGGGGGCGGCACTGAAGCTTTCTTT
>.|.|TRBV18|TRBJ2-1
CASSPRAQGFYNEQFF
TGTGCCAGCTCACCACGGGCACAGGGCTTCTACAATGAGCAGTTCTTC
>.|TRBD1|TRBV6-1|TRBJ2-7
CASSEPTGLTYEQYF
TGTGCCAGCAGTGAACCGACAGGGTTGACCTACGAGCAGTACTTC
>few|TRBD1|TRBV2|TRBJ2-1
CASSWAGTVDNEQFF
TGTGCCAGCAGTTGGGCCGGGACAGTTGACAATGAGCAGTTCTTC
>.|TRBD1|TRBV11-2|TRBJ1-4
CASSTSPGQGLFEKLFF
TGTGCCAGCAGCACGTCTCCGGGACAGGGTTTATTTGAAAAACTGTTTTTT
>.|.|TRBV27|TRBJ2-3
CASSLSEGTDTQYF
TGTGCCAGCAGTTTATCGGAGGGAACAGATACGCAGTATTTT
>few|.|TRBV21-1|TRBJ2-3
CASSNNPGLASTDTQYF
TGTGCCAGCAGCAATAACCCCGGACTAGCGAGCACAGATACGCAGTATTTT
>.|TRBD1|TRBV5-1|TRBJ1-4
CASSLGTVHEKLFF
TGCGCCAGCAGCCTCGGGACAGTTCACGAAAAACTGTTTTTT
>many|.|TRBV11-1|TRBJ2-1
CASSLEASLGHEQFF
TGTGCCAGCAGCTTAGAAGCCAGCTTAGGGCATGAGCAGTTCTTC
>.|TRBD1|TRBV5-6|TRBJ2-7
CASSLTVGTGTYEQYF
TGTGCCAGCAGCCTTACGGTCGGGACAGGTACCTACGAGCAGTACTTC
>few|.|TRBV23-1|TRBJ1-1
CASSHLNRYMNTEAFF
TGCGCCAGCAGTCATCTTAACAGGTACATGAACACTGAAGCTTTCTTT
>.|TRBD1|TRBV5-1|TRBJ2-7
CASSSSYSPGGHEQYF
TGCGCCAGCAGCTCCTCCTACAGCCCAGGGGGACACGAGCAGTACTTC
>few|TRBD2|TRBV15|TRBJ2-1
CATSRLKAGGQSEQFF
TGTGCCACCAGCAGACTCAAAGCGGGAGGGCAGAGTGAGCAGTTCTTC
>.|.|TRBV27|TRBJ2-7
CARNRYEQYF
TGTGCCAGGAACCGCTACGAGCAGTACTTC
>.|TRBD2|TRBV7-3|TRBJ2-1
CASSKTQIGTSGSLSYNEQFF
TGTGCCAGCAGCAAGACACAAATTGGGACTAGCGGGAGTCTCTCCTACAATGAGCAGTTCTTC
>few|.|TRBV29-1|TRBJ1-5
CSVATGSGGNQPQHF
TGCAGCGTTGCCACCGGGTCCGGGGGCAATCAGCCCCAGCATTTT
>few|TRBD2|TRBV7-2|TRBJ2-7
CASSLAGTSSYEQYF
TGTGCCAGCAGCTTAGCCGGGACTAGCTCCTACGAGCAGTACTTC
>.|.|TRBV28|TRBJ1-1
CASSFTRDGTEAFF
TGTGCCAGCAGTTTCACCCGGGATGGCACTGAAGCTTTCTTT
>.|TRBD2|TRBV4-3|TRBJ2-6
CASSQGHREGTGANVLTF
TGCGCCAGCAGCCAAGGGCATAGGGAGGGCACTGGGGCCAACGTCCTGACTTTC
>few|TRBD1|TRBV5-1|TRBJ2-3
CASSWPGQGADTQYF
TGCGCCAGCAGCTGGCCGGGACAGGGCGCAGATACGCAGTATTTT